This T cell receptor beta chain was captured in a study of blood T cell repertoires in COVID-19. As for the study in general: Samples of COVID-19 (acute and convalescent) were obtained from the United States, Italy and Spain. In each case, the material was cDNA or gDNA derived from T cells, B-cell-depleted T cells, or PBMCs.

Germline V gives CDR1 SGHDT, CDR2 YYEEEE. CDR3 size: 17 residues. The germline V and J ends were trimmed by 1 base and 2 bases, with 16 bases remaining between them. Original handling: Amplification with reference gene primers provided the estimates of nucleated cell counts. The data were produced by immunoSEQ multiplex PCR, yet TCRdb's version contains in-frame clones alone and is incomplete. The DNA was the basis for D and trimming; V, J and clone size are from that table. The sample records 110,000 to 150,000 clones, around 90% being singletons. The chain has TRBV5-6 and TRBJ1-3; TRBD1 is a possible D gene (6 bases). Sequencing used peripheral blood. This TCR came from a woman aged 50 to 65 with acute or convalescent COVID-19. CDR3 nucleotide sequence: TGTGCCAGCAGCTTGAGGGACCCGTGGACAGCTGGAAACACCATATATTTT. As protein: CASSLRDPWTAGNTIYF.